This TCR beta chain is drawn from a study of blood T cell repertoires in COVID-19 (dated by TCRdb to the early 2020s). In the study overall: Samples covering the acute and convalescent phases of COVID-19 were provided by collaborators in the United States, Italy and Spain. A freely available public database, intended as a resource for researchers studying the immune response to SARS-CoV-2, is where the repertoires were released. Nearly every sample came with metadata listing a de-identified subject ID, COVID-19 status, age in years and sex. The prospective study material was composed of cDNA or gDNA derived from T cells, B-cell-depleted T cells, or PBMCs. Deeply sampled blood TCRbeta repertoires from subjects exposed to, actively infected with, or recovered from COVID-19 were included in the dataset. Samples came from the ongoing ImmuneRACE study (first 160 participants) plus 1,254 subjects from 6 global collaborators. Where available, HLA class I and class II types were taken from metadata supplied by the sample provider and were not determined by assay-based typing. Study-level results and caveats: How much clinical and demographic metadata was included differed by source and by participant, and the metadata was provided uncurated.

Enrolling through a virtual design, the prospective study's participants ranged in age from about 18 to 100 years and lived across more than 20 United States geographic areas. In the prospective study, cohorts were assigned on the basis of participant-reported clinical history obtained from a screening survey and a study questionnaire. In the prospective study, whole blood, serum and a nasopharyngeal or oropharyngeal swab were collected from each participant by mobile phlebotomists. Participants in the prospective study had the option to provide additional blood draws and questionnaires over a roughly 2-month period. Before DNA extraction, blood samples from the prospective study were shipped at room temperature or frozen. Measured from the cysteine to the phenylalanine, the CDR3 is 13 residues long. CDR3 DNA only is kept here, 39 bases in frame from base 1. From a lookup of the germline V gene, CDR1 and CDR2 are SGHAT and FQNNGV. Trimming costs V 5 bases and J 5 bases, and their ends lie 9 bases apart.

Remarks on this clone: Its antigen is not yet known. No base qualities exist here, and no much larger clone lies one base off it.

TCRbeta CDR3 regions were amplified from genomic DNA by means of the immunoSEQ Assay, a bias-controlled multiplex PCR. The paper's processing steps were these. The number of nucleated cells in each sample was estimated by amplification of reference gene primers within the assay. Sequence reads were collapsed and filtered to measure the absolute abundance of every unique TCRbeta CDR3 rearrangement. For each sample, productive Simpson clonality was calculated as the square root of Simpson's diversity index across productive rearrangements. TCRdb took over this immuneACCESS table, retaining in-frame rearrangements with V and J assigned. Such tables are incomplete; in checked studies, under half of the missing clones stem from an unresolved V gene, and the remainder is unexplained. The DNA was the basis for D and trimming; V, J and clone size are from that table. This sample comprises around 250,000 clones, around four fifths of them detected only once. The ten largest clones capture approximately 4.5% of the sample.

Sequencing used PBMCs or T cells enriched from blood (not recorded which). The source of this sequence is a man aged 30-40 years with acute COVID-19. The rearranged segments are TRBV11-2 and TRBJ1-4; tentative D gene TRBD1, with 5 bases matching. CDR3 loop: CASSPRQNEKLFF. The nucleotide sequence reads as follows: TGTGCCAGCAGCCCGCGACAGAATGAAAAACTGTTTTTT.